This TCR beta chain was sequenced for a study of molecular identifiers for immune sequencing clone quantification. General study results and limits: Clonotypes topping 20 RNA copies carried over 97% of effector molecules but under 1% of naive ones.

With listed TCR primers and previously described methods, bulk TCR libraries were prepared. A single record per CDR3 protein comes from TCRdb applying MiXCR to the PCR reads. The data hold approximately 320,000 distinct CDR3 sequences, with 24% observed a single time. This clonotype was seen repeatedly, ten times or more. The target antigen is unknown. Germline loops: CDR1 MGHRA, CDR2 YSYEKL. V lost 0 bases, J lost 5 bases, and 8 bases lay in between. The CDR3 is made up of 13 amino acids. This TCR came from a human donor in good health. Some libraries in this study had Jurkat cell RNA spiked in. The sequenced sample consisted of naive CD8+ T cells from blood, with Jurkat cell RNA spiked in. As to subset: FACS-sorted CD8+CD4-CCR7+CD45RA+ naive T cells. The V gene is TRBV4-1, the J gene TRBJ2-7, with D hard to call. Here the CDR3 DNA reads TGCGCCAGCAGCCAAGATCCGAAGAACGAGCAGTACTTC. Amino acid sequence: CASSQDPKNEQYF.